This T cell receptor beta chain was retrieved from a study of blood T cells in healthy people across ages. Each donor gave around 9.6 milliliters of peripheral blood. This clonotype was counted ten times or more. Together with a sample-barcoded 5' primer, a J-beta primer mix was included in a second PCR lasting roughly 6 to 12 cycles. TCRdb ran MiXCR on the 5' RACE reads and lists one entry per CDR3 protein. The sample includes 1.5 million to 2 million distinct CDR3 sequences, roughly 27% of them seen just once. The CDR3 covers 14 residues. The germline V gene encodes CDR1 SQVTM and CDR2 ANQGSEA. Trimming stripped 4 bases from V and 3 bases from J, with 16 bases between.

The gene calls are TRBV29-1 and TRBJ2-7; possible D gene TRBD1, 5 bases. The sequenced sample consisted of blood. This TCR was recovered from a woman aged 25 to 39 in good health. As DNA, the CDR3 is TGCAGCGTTGGGGTGGGCCAGGGAATCTACGAGCAGTACTTC. Amino acids: CSVGVGQGIYEQYF.